This T cell receptor (beta chain) was identified in a study of blood T cell repertoires in COVID-19. About the study: Whether acute or convalescent, the COVID-19 samples came from the United States, Italy and Spain. Sample material is recorded as cDNA or gDNA derived from T cells, B-cell-depleted T cells, or PBMCs.

The CDR3 length is 13 residues. Germline V gives CDR1 MNHEY, CDR2 SVGAGI. The V gene lost 6 bases and the J gene lost 0 bases, with 9 bases spanning the gap. Some clones are missing from TCRdb's copy, which holds only in-frame ones; the method was immunoSEQ multiplex PCR. The data hold about 180,000 clones, with around 76% observed a single time. The sample comprised peripheral blood. The TCR was taken from a woman in her 70s with acute or convalescent COVID-19. This chain links TRBV6-5 with TRBJ2-7, with D perhaps matching TRBD1 (5 bases). The CDR3 reads CASRAGSSYEQYF. The DNA of the CDR3 is TGTGCCAGCAGGGCAGGGTCCTCCTACGAGCAGTACTTC.